There are many counts of the clone carrying this T cell receptor (beta chain). Original handling: In papillary thyroid cancer, a distant-metastasis classifier was built using CDR3 differences across clinicopathological groups. TCRdb re-called the PCR reads with MiXCR. None of the V and J calls come from the authors' own analysis; TCRdb made them. The data hold roughly 30,000 clones, with roughly 21% observed a single time. This sample was included in a study of metastatic and nonmetastatic thyroid tumors. Thyroid surgery was preceded by no treatment in any patient. The CDR3 covers 15 residues. Germline loops: CDR1 SGHTA, CDR2 FQGTGA. V was clipped by 5 bases and J by 4 bases, with 14 bases between them.

Input material: blood. The TCR originated in a female donor with papillary thyroid cancer or a benign thyroid nodule (not recorded which). Some clones in this sample may be carry-over from other donors' samples. The chain links TRBV7-3 to TRBJ2-2; D ambiguous. CDR3 sequence reads: CASSPTGMGTGELFF. The CDR3 bases are TGTGCCAGCAGCCCTACGGGCATGGGCACCGGGGAGCTGTTTTTT.